A single sample gave rise to the 25 T cell receptor beta chains below, sequenced in a study of vaccination and CD4 T cells after COVID-19. Cultured CD4+ T cells had their DNA profiled by the Oncomine TCR Beta short-read assay. One entry per CDR3 protein results from TCRdb running MiXCR on the PCR reads. The top ten hold about 25% of the sample, which has several thousand distinct CDR3 sequences, around 48% seen once. This sample's treatment: approximately 9-day PBMC culture with coronavirus spike peptide pools or control peptides (ViraFEST assay). One should note that the unexposed donor's CD4+ T cells were collected before the COVID-19 pandemic (2011-2018). For these receptors, no antigen is known. Sequencing was carried out using CD4+ T cells from blood, cultured in vitro. These receptors originate from a human donor in good health.

V usage is TRBV6-2 or TRBV6-3 and J usage is TRBJ2-3; D is ambiguous. CDR1 MNHEY and CDR2 SVGEGT come from the germline V gene. There are 15 residues in the CDR3. Between the trimmed V and J ends, which lost 4 bases and 0 bases, there was a span of 11 bases. CDR3 DNA: TGTGCCAGCAGTTCTCCCCCAGATAGCACAGATACGCAGTATTTT. Its protein product is CASSSPPDSTDTQYF.

The rearrangement uses TRBV2 and TRBJ1-2; D remains ambiguous. CDR1 is SNHLY, CDR2 FYNNEI, per germline. Trimming removed 8 bases from V and 3 bases from J, with 7 bases in between. This CDR3 is 11 amino acids long. The CDR3 region is CASGEDYGYTF. For the CDR3, the DNA is TGTGCCAGCGGGGAGGACTATGGCTACACCTTC.

This clonotype was counted between two and nine times. V is TRBV20-1 and J is TRBJ2-5, with D perhaps matching TRBD2 (6 bases). The CDR3 has 16 amino acids. Germline CDR1 and CDR2: DFQATT and SNEGSKA (reference sequence). V was cut by 3 bases and J by 5 bases, with 22 bases left in between. CDR3 coding DNA: TGCAGTGCTAGTCCCCGAACCGGGACTTATTACGAGACCCAGTACTTC. Its translation is CSASPRTGTYYETQYF.

The V call is TRBV28, the J call TRBJ1-2, with 7 bases matching TRBD1. V was pared by 8 bases and J by 4 bases, with 7 bases of the junction left unmatched. This CDR3 contains 13 residues. CDR1 and CDR2 (germline): MDHEN, SYDVKM. CDR3 amino acids: CASGIGGLYGYTF. The CDR3 DNA follows: TGTGCCAGCGGGATAGGGGGCCTCTATGGCTACACCTTC.

The chain combines TRBV7-6 with TRBJ2-5; 8 bases match TRBD1. V dropped 4 bases and J dropped 5; count of bases not matched to a gene: 3. Germline V lookup: CDR1 SGHVS, CDR2 FNYEAQ. The CDR3 extends over 13 amino acids. DNA for the CDR3: TGTGCCAGCAGCTGGACAGGGTTGGAGACCCAGTACTTC. Translated: CASSWTGLETQYF. The full variable domain, its missing parts supplied by reference TRBV7-6 and TRBJ2-5, is GAGVSQSPRYKVTKRGQDVALRCDPISGHVSLYWYRQALGQGPEFLTYFNYEAQQDKSGLPNDRFSAERPEGSISTLTIQRTEQRDSAMYRCASSWTGLETQYFGPGTRLLVL.

This clonotype was counted a few times. The genes are TRBV12-3 or TRBV12-4 and TRBJ1-2, with D perhaps matching TRBD1 (5 bases). V dropped 9 bases and J dropped 4 bases, with 30 bases sitting between them. The CDR3 is 18 residues long. In DNA, the CDR3 is TGTGCCAGTAGGGGCCGCCGGTCCGAGACCCCCTCGGGCTATGGCTACACCTTC. Translation: CASRGRRSETPSGYGYTF.

This clonotype was recorded once. The rearrangement joins TRBV27 to TRBJ1-2; D might be TRBD1 (5 bases). CDR3 length: 15 residues. CDR1 and CDR2 (germline): MNHEY, SMNVEV (reference sequence). Trimming pared 1 base from V and 8 bases from J, leaving 17 bases between. CDR3 sequence reads: CASSLYPGQGSGYTF. CDR3 bases: TGTGCCAGCAGTTTATACCCCGGCCAGGGTTCGGGCTACACCTTC.

V is TRBV2 and J is TRBJ1-5; D uncertain. Germline CDR1 is SNHLY and CDR2 is FYNNEI. The CDR3 extends over 13 amino acids. Between the trimmed V and J ends, which lost 6 bases and 0 bases, there was a span of 6 bases. The CDR3 region is CASRQVSNQPQHF. The CDR3, as DNA: TGTGCCAGCAGGCAGGTTAGCAATCAGCCCCAGCATTTT.

This clonotype was seen a few times. CDR3 bases: TGTGCCAGCAGTTCCCCAGGGGATTTAGGGCAGCCCCAGCATTTT. It yields the protein CASSSPGDLGQPQHF. The chain uses TRBV6-2 or TRBV6-3 and TRBJ1-5; perhaps TRBD1 as D (6 bases). This CDR3 is 15 amino acids long. Germline V CDR1 and CDR2: MNHEY, SVGEGT. V was shortened by 4 bases and J by 7 bases, with 17 bases between the two germline ends.

The genes are TRBV6-1 and TRBJ1-2; D is ambiguous. Germline V gene sequence: CDR1 MNHNS, CDR2 SASEGT. There are 16 residues in the CDR3. V was cut by 6 bases and J by 8 bases, with 25 bases left in between. The CDR3 region is CASSSTLDTRRRGYTF. In DNA form, the CDR3 reads TGTGCCAGCAGCTCCACCCTCGACACCCGCCGAAGGGGCTACACCTTC.

V is TRBV6-2 or TRBV6-3 and J is TRBJ2-7; weak D call: TRBD1 (5 bases). The CDR3 length is 13 residues. CDR1 is MNHEY, CDR2 SVGEGT, per germline. V was clipped by 11 bases and J by 0 bases, with 14 bases between them. CDR3 DNA: TGTGCCTGCGATAGGGGCCGCTCCTACGAGCAGTACTTC. Encoded protein: CACDRGRSYEQYF.

This chain connects TRBV7-9 to TRBJ1-1, with TRBD1 matching 7 bases. V shed 5 bases and J 3 bases; nucleotides not matched to a gene: 18. CDR1 and CDR2 from the germline V gene are SEHNR and FQNEAQ (reference sequence). The CDR3 covers 18 residues. The CDR3 spells CASSPSQQGPETHTEAFF. Written as DNA, the CDR3 is TGTGCCAGCAGCCCTAGCCAACAGGGGCCCGAAACCCACACTGAAGCTTTCTTT.

The CDR3 loop is CASSLSGQVPWGYSPLHF. DNA of the CDR3: TGTGCCAGCAGTTTATCGGGACAGGTCCCTTGGGGCTATTCACCCCTCCACTTT. This chain connects TRBV27 to TRBJ1-6; TRBD1 matches at 8 bases. V trimming: 0 bases; J trimming: 8 bases; junction bases outside the gene matches: 12. CDR1 is MNHEY and CDR2 is SMNVEV in the germline V gene (reference sequence). The CDR3 sequence is 18 residues long.

The V and J genes are TRBV6-1 and TRBJ1-4, with D unresolved. V lost 6 bases and J lost 1, with 12 bases in between. This CDR3 comprises 15 residues. From germline, CDR1 is MNHNS and CDR2 SASEGT. The CDR3 nucleotides are TGTGCCAGCAGGCCTACACCTAGAACTAATGAAAAACTGTTTTTT. This codes for CASRPTPRTNEKLFF.

This chain connects TRBV11-3 to TRBJ2-1; 9 nucleotides line up with TRBD2. This CDR3 has 17 amino acids. Germline V gene data show CDR1 as SGHNT and CDR2 as YENEEA. Trimming cost V 4 bases and J 7 bases; bases outside gene matches: 14. The DNA of the CDR3 is TGTGCCAGCAGCTCGCGTTGGGGGCGGGGGGGCTCTAATGAGCAGTTCTTC. Translation gives CASSSRWGRGGSNEQFF. The entire variable domain, with the rest obtained from reference TRBV11-3 and TRBJ2-1, is as follows: EAGVVQSPRYKIIEKKQPVAFWCNPISGHNTLYWYLQNLGQGPELLIRYENEEAVDDSQLPKDRFSAERLKGVDSTLKIQPAELGDSAVYLCASSSRWGRGGSNEQFFGPGTRLTVL.

This clonotype was counted between two and nine times. The chain has TRBV24-1 and TRBJ1-2, with TRBD1 matching over 7 bases. V shed 2 bases, J shed 7 bases, and the junction held 9 bases outside the gene matches. Germline CDR1 reads KGHDR; CDR2 reads SFDVKD. This CDR3 has 15 residues. Here the CDR3 reads CATSDSDRALSGYTF. Here the CDR3 DNA reads TGTGCCACCAGTGATTCCGACAGGGCTCTTAGTGGCTACACCTTC.

This clonotype was observed a handful of times. The V gene is TRBV24-1, the J gene TRBJ1-5, with D hard to call. Germline V lookup: CDR1 KGHDR, CDR2 SFDVKD. The CDR3 extends over 14 amino acids. Trimming stripped 5 bases from V and 3 bases from J, with 10 bases between. The CDR3 bases are TGTGCCACCAGTGGCACCGAGCCCAATCAGCCCCAGCATTTT. It is translated as CATSGTEPNQPQHF.

The chain recombines TRBV18 with TRBJ1-1; D gene uncertain. The CDR3 loop spans 12 amino acids. V lost 5 bases and J lost 4, with 8 bases in between. Germline V gene lookup returns CDR1 KGHSH and CDR2 LQKENI. CDR3 residues: CASSNTVTEAFF. The CDR3 DNA is TGTGCCAGCTCAAACACTGTCACTGAAGCTTTCTTT.

This clonotype occurred a few times. V usage is TRBV7-2 and J usage is TRBJ2-2; D perhaps matches TRBD2 (6 bases). Germline V gene data show CDR1 as SGHTA and CDR2 as FQGNSA. CDR3 length: 15 amino acids. Deletions cut 5 bases from V and 1 base from J, with 11 bases between. CDR3 nucleotide sequence: TGTGCCAGCAGCCGGGACTTCCGGAACACCGGGGAGCTGTTTTTT. Amino acid sequence: CASSRDFRNTGELFF.

This chain links TRBV7-9 with TRBJ1-5; D gene unclear. The germline gives CDR1 SEHNR, CDR2 FQNEAQ (reference sequence). Trimming removed 5 bases from V and 1 base from J, with 3 bases in between. This CDR3 has 12 amino acids. The chain's CDR3 is CASSPSNQPQHF. The CDR3 DNA follows: TGTGCCAGCAGCCCCAGCAATCAGCCCCAGCATTTT.

The chain employs TRBV20-1 and TRBJ1-3; D not certain. Germline V gives CDR1 DFQATT, CDR2 SNEGSKA (reference sequence). The length of the CDR3 is 13 residues. Trimming took off 3 bases at V and 0 bases at J, with 6 bases between the two ends. The CDR3 bases are TGCAGTGCTAGTATCGCCTCTGGAAACACCATATATTTT. It encodes CSASIASGNTIYF.

V gene TRBV19 combines with J gene TRBJ2-1; D unclear. This CDR3 spans 15 amino acids. The germline V gene has CDR1 LNHDA and CDR2 SQIVND (reference sequence). V lost 5 bases, J lost 7 bases, and 18 bases lay in between. The CDR3 reads CASSARRLDLNEQFF. CDR3 nucleotide sequence: TGTGCCAGTAGTGCCCGTCGGCTAGATTTGAATGAGCAGTTCTTC.

V gene TRBV7-2 combines with J gene TRBJ2-1, with D possibly TRBD2 on 6 matching bases. The CDR3 covers 14 residues. Germline V gives CDR1 SGHTA, CDR2 FQGNSA. V lost 5 bases to trimming and J lost 2 bases, with 10 bases between them. The CDR3 bases are TGTGCCAGCAGCCGGGAGCGCGCCTACAATGAGCAGTTCTTC. It codes for CASSRERAYNEQFF.

This clonotype was recorded a few times. The V call is TRBV20-1, the J call TRBJ1-6; D not resolved. The CDR3 spans 14 residues. The V gene's germline CDR1 is DFQATT and CDR2 SNEGSKA (reference sequence). V dropped 3 bases and J dropped 8 bases, with 14 bases sitting between them. DNA of the CDR3: TGCAGTGCTAGTATTCCCAGGCTCGATTCACCCCTCCACTTT. It codes for CSASIPRLDSPLHF.

The chain has TRBV19 and TRBJ1-5; TRBD1 aligns across 7 bases. With V trimmed by 4 bases and J by 7 bases, 7 bases remained unmatched. Germline lookup yields CDR1 LNHDA and CDR2 SQIVND (reference sequence). The CDR3 sequence is 14 residues long. DNA of the CDR3: TGTGCCAGTAGTACCACAGGGGCCGGACAGCCCCAGCATTTT. It yields the protein CASSTTGAGQPQHF.